These 16 T cell receptor beta chains were all obtained from the same sample, sequenced in a study of CD4 and CD8 cells across lung adenocarcinoma regions (dated by TCRdb to the late 2010s). Libraries were constructed by PCR. Sequencing used a HiSeq X Ten. TCRdb ran its own pipeline on the public reads, namely fastp trimming at Q25 and MiXCR clone calling, and kept in-frame beta chains. All rows with the same CDR3 protein become a single entry with the most common DNA and genes. In this sample the table shows under 20,000 distinct CDR3 sequences, roughly half of which occur a single time. The biggest ten clones account for around 55% of the sample. The sequencing sample was made of CD8+ T cells from the center of a lung tumor. The sample's cell subset or site label is to be understood as: tumor center region. Receptor source: a female donor with lung adenocarcinoma. The CD4 and CD8 labels of this study may be unreliable.

The V call is TRBV25-1, the J call TRBJ2-1; D is possibly TRBD2 (5 bases). From germline, CDR1 is MGHDK and CDR2 SYGVNS. The CDR3 length is 14 residues. Deletions cut 3 bases from V and 7 bases from J, with 13 bases between. This chain's CDR3 is CASSEAGRVNEQFF. The CDR3, as DNA: TGTGCCAGCAGTGAGGCGGGCCGGGTGAATGAGCAGTTCTTC.

Comments on this clonotype: One base away lies a much larger clone, so this may be a sequencing read error. The chain has TRBV25-1 and TRBJ1-6, with 9 bases identical to TRBD1. There are 15 residues in the CDR3. The ends lost 6 bases at V and 9 bases at J; junction bases unmatched: 9. Germline V gives CDR1 MGHDK, CDR2 SYGVNS. DNA for the CDR3: TGTGCCAGCAGAGAGGGCAGGGGACAGGGTTCACCCCTCCACTTT. Amino acids: CASREGRGQGSPLHF.

Comment on this clonotype: A junction boundary mismatches the germline segment, possibly from a read error. This chain uses TRBV27 with TRBJ1-1; D uncertain. The length of the CDR3 is 13 residues. In germline, CDR1 is MNHEY, CDR2 SMNVEV (reference sequence). The CDR3 bases are TGTGCCAGCAGCCCACGACGGAACACTGAAGTTTTCTTT. This sequence encodes CASSPRRNTEVFF.

The V and J genes are TRBV7-8 and TRBJ2-2; 7 bases match TRBD2. The CDR3 is 14 amino acids. Trimming removed 3 bases from V and 7 bases from J; junction bases left unmatched: 5. Germline V lookup: CDR1 SGHVS, CDR2 FQNEAQ. CDR3 sequence: CASSLGGLGGELFF. The CDR3 DNA sequence: TGTGCCAGCAGCTTGGGAGGGCTCGGCGGGGAGCTGTTTTTT. The full variable domain, rest sourced from reference TRBV7-8 and TRBJ2-2, is GAGVSQSPRYKVAKRGQDVALRCDPISGHVSLFWYQQALGQGPEFLTYFQNEAQLDKSGLPSDRFFAERPEGSVSTLKIQRTQQEDSAVYLCASSLGGLGGELFFGEGSRLTVL.

As regards this clonotype: One junction end disagrees with the germline gene, perhaps due to a read error. The chain combines TRBV6-1 with TRBJ2-3, with D possibly TRBD2 on 5 matching bases. The CDR3 spans 16 residues. Germline lookup yields CDR1 MNHNS and CDR2 SASEGT. The CDR3, as DNA: TGTGCCTGCAGTGGGCTCGGGATCCGAAGCCAAGATACGCAGTACTTT. Amino acid sequence: CACSGLGIRSQDTQYF.

The genes are TRBV5-1 and TRBJ2-3, with 9 bases lining up with TRBD2. The CDR3 has 16 residues. The trim removed 3 bases at V and 6 bases at J, leaving 11 bases unmatched. The germline V gene encodes CDR1 SGHRS and CDR2 YFSETQ. DNA of the CDR3: TGCGCCAGCAGCTCGTGGGGGGGACTAGCTTCGGATACGCAGTATTTT. This encodes CASSSWGGLASDTQYF.

This chain links TRBV6-1 with TRBJ2-2; 7 nucleotides line up with TRBD1. V was pared by 9 bases and J by 0 bases, with 7 bases of the junction left unmatched. Germline V gives CDR1 MNHNS, CDR2 SASEGT. The CDR3 length is 15 residues. CDR3 coding DNA: TGTGCCAGGCGTCTCCAGGGGGCGAACACCGGGGAGCTGTTTTTT. Protein sequence: CARRLQGANTGELFF.

About this clonotype itself: The junction shows a germline mismatch at one end, possibly a read error. The chain has TRBV27 and TRBJ2-5; 8 bases map to TRBD2. The CDR3 runs to 16 residues. Germline CDR1 and CDR2: MNHEY and SMNVEV (reference sequence). This CDR3 reads CASSVIGGGEQDTQYF. CDR3 DNA: TGTGCCAGCAGTGTAATCGGGGGGGGTGAACAAGATACGCAGTATTTC.

This clonotype was seen a few times. The V and J genes are TRBV27 and TRBJ2-5, with 10 bases aligning to TRBD1. The assigned J gene may be wrong: the sequence end matches TRBJ2-7 better. Germline CDR1 is MNHEY and CDR2 is SMNVEV (reference sequence). The CDR3 is 16 residues long. The CDR3 DNA follows: TGTGCCAGCAGTGGGACGAGGAGGACAGGGGGTGGCGAGCAGTACTTC. Translation gives CASSGTRRTGGGEQYF.

Of note for this clonotype: At one end, the junction sequence differs from germline, possibly due to a read error. This rearrangement joins TRBV6-1 to TRBJ2-3; 15 bases map to TRBD2. Germline assignment: CDR1 MNHNS and CDR2 SASEGT. The CDR3 runs 18 residues. The CDR3 sequence: CASSRGLAGGPRTNTQYF. The CDR3 bases are TGTGCCAGCAGTCGCGGACTAGCGGGAGGGCCTCGCACAAATACTCAGTACTTT.

About this clonotype itself: A read error may be the cause here, since a much bigger clone is one base away. J is TRBJ2-1 and V is TRBV9; D possibly corresponds to TRBD1 (6 bases). The J call is uncertain, as TRBJ2-7 better fits the DNA end. The length of the CDR3 is 17 residues. Per germline, CDR1 SGDLS and CDR2 YYNGEE. CDR3 DNA: TGTGCCAGCAGCGTAGGGGGGCGGGCGAGCTCCTACAATGAGCAGTACTTC. It yields the protein CASSVGGRASSYNEQYF.

This chain joins TRBV6-1 and TRBJ2-1, with TRBD1 matching over 9 bases. The DNA matches TRBJ2-7 better at its end, which makes the J call doubtful. The CDR3 contains 13 residues. Per germline, CDR1 MNHNS and CDR2 SASEGT. The chain's CDR3 is CASSGTGYGEQYV. In nucleotides, the CDR3 is TGTGCCAGTTCCGGGACAGGGTACGGCGAGCAGTACGTC.

This clonotype was seen ten or more times. The chain links TRBV11-1 to TRBJ2-7; D remains unclear. CDR3 length: 11 amino acids. The ends were cut back, 6 bases at V and 4 bases at J, with 7 bases in the middle. Germline V lookup: CDR1 SGHAT, CDR2 FQDESV (reference sequence). In DNA form, the CDR3 reads TGTGCCAGCAGTTCAAATTACGAGCAGTACTTC. It translates to CASSSNYEQYF.

V and J are TRBV11-2 and TRBJ2-1; D gene unclear. The CDR3 extends over 13 amino acids. V lost 0 bases, J lost 6 bases, and 6 bases lay in between. Germline V CDR1 and CDR2: SGHAT, FQNNGV. The CDR3 loop reads CASSLDPPNEQFF. The CDR3, as DNA: TGTGCCAGCAGCTTAGATCCCCCCAATGAGCAGTTCTTC.

The V gene is TRBV12-3 or TRBV12-4, the J gene TRBJ2-3; TRBD2 matches 14 bases. The ends lost 10 bases at V and 6 bases at J; junction bases unmatched: 12. This CDR3 has 16 amino acids. CDR3 protein: CATLGGTSGGTDTQYF. The CDR3 DNA sequence: TGTGCCACCCTGGGTGGGACTAGCGGGGGAACGGATACGCAGTATTTT.

The rearrangement joins TRBV6-1 to TRBJ2-6; 8 bases map to TRBD1. Germline V gene data show CDR1 as MNHNS and CDR2 as SASEGT. Unmatched junction bases numbered 12, after V lost 5 bases and J lost 0 bases. The CDR3 runs to 19 residues. The CDR3 reads CASSKTWTGLLSGANVLTF. Written as DNA, the CDR3 is TGTGCCAGCAGTAAGACTTGGACAGGGTTGCTCTCTGGGGCCAACGTCCTGACTTTC.